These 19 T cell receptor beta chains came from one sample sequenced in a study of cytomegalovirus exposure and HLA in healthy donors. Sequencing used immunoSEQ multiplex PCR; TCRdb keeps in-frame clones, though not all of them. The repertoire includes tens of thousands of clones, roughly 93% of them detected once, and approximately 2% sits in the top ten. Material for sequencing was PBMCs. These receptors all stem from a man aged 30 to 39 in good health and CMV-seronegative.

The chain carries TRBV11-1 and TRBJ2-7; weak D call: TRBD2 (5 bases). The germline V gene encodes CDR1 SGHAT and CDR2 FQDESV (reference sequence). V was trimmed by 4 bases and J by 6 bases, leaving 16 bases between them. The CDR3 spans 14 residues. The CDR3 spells CASSSSRTRLEQYF. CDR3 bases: TGTGCCAGCAGCTCCAGCCGGACTCGGCTCGAGCAGTACTTC.

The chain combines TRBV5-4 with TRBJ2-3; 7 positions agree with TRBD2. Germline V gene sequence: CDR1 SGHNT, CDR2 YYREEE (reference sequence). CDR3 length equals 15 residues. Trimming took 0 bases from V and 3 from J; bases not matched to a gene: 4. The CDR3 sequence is CASSLGGRETDTQYF. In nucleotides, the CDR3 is TGTGCCAGCAGCTTGGGAGGGAGGGAGACAGATACGCAGTATTTT.

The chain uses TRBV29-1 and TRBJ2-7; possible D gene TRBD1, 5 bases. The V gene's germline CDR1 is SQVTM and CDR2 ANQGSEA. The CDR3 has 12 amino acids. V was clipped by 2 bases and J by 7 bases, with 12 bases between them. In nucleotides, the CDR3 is TGCAGCGTTGAATCAGGGCGTCTGGAGCAGTACTTC. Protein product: CSVESGRLEQYF.

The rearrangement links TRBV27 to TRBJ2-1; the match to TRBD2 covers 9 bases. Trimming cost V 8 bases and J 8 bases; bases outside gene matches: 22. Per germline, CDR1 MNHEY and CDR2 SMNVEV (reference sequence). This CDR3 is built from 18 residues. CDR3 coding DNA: TGTGCCAGCTCATGGACCGGGACTAGCTTTAGGCTTATCGATGAGCAGTTCTTC. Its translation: CASSWTGTSFRLIDEQFF.

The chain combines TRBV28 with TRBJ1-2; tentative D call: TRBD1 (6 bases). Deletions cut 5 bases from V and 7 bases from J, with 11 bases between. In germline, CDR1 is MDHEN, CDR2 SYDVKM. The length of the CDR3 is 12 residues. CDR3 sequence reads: CASSLLRGGYTF. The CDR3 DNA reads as TGTGCCAGCAGTCTCCTCAGGGGTGGCTACACCTTC.

CDR3 loop: CASNPTGAETQYF. CDR3 nucleotide sequence: TGTGCCAGCAATCCCACAGGGGCCGAGACCCAGTACTTC. The chain uses TRBV10-3 and TRBJ2-5, with 7 nucleotides matching TRBD1. V gave up 10 bases and J gave up 5 bases; unmatched junction bases: 10. The CDR3 contains 13 residues. CDR1 is ENHRY and CDR2 is SYGVKD in the germline V gene.

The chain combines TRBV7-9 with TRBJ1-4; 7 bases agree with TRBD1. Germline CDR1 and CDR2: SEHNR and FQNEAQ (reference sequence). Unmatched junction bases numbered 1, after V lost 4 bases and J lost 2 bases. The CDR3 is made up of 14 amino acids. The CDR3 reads CASSSTGTNEKLFF. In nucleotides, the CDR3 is TGTGCCAGCAGCTCGACAGGGACTAATGAAAAACTGTTTTTT.

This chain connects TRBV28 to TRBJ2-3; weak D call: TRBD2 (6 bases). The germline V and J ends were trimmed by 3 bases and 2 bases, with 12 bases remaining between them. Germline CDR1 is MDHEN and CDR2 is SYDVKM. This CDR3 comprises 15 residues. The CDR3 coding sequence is TGTGCCAGCAGTTTTCGAGGAGGGGTCACAGATACGCAGTATTTT. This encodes CASSFRGGVTDTQYF.

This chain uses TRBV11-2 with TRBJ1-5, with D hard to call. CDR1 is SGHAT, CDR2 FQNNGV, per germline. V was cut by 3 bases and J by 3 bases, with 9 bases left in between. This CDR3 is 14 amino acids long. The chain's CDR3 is CASSFTGVNQPQHF. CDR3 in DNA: TGTGCCAGCAGCTTTACCGGGGTCAATCAGCCCCAGCATTTT.

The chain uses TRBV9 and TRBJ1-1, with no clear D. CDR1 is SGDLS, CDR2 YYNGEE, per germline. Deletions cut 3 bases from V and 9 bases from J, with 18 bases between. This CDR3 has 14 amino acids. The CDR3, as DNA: TGTGCCAGCAGCGACCGACCGGGTACGGCAAAAGCTTTCTTT. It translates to CASSDRPGTAKAFF.

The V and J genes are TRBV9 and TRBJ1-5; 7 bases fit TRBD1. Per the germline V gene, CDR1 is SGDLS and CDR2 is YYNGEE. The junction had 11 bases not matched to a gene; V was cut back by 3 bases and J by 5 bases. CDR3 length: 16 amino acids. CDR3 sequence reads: CASSASTGTIDQPQHF. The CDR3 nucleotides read TGTGCCAGCAGCGCCTCGACAGGGACGATTGATCAGCCCCAGCATTTT.

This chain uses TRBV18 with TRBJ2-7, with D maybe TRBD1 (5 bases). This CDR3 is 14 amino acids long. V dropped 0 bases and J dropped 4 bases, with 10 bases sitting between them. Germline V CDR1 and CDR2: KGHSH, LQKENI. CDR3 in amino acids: CASSPPFRVYEQYF. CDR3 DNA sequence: TGTGCCAGCTCACCACCGTTCAGGGTTTACGAGCAGTACTTC.

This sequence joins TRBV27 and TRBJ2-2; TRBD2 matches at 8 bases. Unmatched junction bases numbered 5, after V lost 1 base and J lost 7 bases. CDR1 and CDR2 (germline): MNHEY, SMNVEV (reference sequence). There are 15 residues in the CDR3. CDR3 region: CASSLLAGRIGELFF. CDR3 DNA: TGTGCCAGCAGTTTATTAGCGGGGCGTATCGGGGAGCTGTTTTTT.

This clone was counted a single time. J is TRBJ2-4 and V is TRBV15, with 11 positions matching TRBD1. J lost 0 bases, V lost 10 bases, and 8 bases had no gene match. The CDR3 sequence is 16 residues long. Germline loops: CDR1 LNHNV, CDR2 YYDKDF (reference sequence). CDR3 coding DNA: TGTGCCATCGGGACAGGGGGAATACTAGCCAAAAACATTCAGTACTTC. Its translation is CAIGTGGILAKNIQYF. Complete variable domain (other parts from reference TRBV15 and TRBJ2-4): DAMVIQNPRYQVTQFGKPVTLSCSQTLNHNVMYWYQQKSSQAPKLLFHYYDKDFNNEADTPDNFQSRRPNTSFCFLDIRSPGLGDTAMYLCAIGTGGILAKNIQYFGAGTRLSVL.

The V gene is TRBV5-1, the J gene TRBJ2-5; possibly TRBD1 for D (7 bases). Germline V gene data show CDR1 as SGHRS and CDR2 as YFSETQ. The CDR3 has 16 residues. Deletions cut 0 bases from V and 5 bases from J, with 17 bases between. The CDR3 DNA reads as TGCGCCAGCAGCTTGGGTCCAGGGGGGTATAGGGAGACCCAGTACTTC. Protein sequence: CASSLGPGGYRETQYF.

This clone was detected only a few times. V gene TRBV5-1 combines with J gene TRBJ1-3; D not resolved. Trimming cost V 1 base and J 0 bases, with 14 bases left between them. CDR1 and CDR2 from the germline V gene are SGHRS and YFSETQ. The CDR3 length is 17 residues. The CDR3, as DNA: TGCGCCAGCAGCTTGACTCCCTACGGTGTCTCTGGAAACACCATATATTTT. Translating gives CASSLTPYGVSGNTIYF.

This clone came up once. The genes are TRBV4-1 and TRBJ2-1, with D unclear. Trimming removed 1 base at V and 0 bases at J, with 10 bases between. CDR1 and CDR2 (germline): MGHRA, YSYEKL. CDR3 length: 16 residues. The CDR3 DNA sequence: TGCGCCAGCAGCCAAGTCTCACTTAGCTCCTACAATGAGCAGTTCTTC. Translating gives CASSQVSLSSYNEQFF.

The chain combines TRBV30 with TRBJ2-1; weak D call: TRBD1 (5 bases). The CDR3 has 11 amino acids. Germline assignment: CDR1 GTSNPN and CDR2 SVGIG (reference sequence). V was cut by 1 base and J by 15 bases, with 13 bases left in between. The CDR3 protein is CAWSEGRRRFF. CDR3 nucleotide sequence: TGTGCCTGGAGTGAGGGGCGCAGGCGGTTCTTC.

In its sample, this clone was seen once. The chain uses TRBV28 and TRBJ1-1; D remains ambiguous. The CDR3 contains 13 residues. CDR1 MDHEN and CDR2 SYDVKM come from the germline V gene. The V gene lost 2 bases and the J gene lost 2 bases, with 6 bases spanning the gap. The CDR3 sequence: CASSLGANTEAFF. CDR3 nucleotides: TGTGCCAGCAGTTTAGGAGCCAACACTGAAGCTTTCTTT.